This T cell receptor (beta chain) was sequenced for a study of blood T cell repertoires in COVID-19 (TCRdb year 2020). For the study in its entirety: Collaborator samples came from the United States, Italy and Spain and covered acute and convalescent phases of COVID-19. The material from the prospective study consisted of cDNA or gDNA derived from T cells, B-cell-depleted T cells, or PBMCs. The dataset comprised deeply sampled blood TCRbeta repertoires from subjects exposed to, actively infected with, or recovered from COVID-19. The repertoires were released in a freely available public database intended as a resource for research on the immune response to SARS-CoV-2. Samples were obtained from the ongoing ImmuneRACE study (first 160 participants) and from 1,254 subjects provided by 6 global collaborators. A de-identified subject ID, COVID-19 status, age in years and sex were almost always included in the sample metadata. Where HLA class I and class II types were available, the types were taken from metadata supplied by the sample provider, not from assay-based typing. The paper's findings and limits, for the study overall: Clinical and demographic metadata were provided uncurated, with the amount varying by source and participant.

The collaborating institutions used their own protocols to collect whole blood in K2EDTA tubes. For TCRbeta analysis, collaborator samples were shipped as frozen whole blood, as isolated PBMCs, or as DNA extracted from either sample type. The CDR3 contains 14 residues, cysteine and phenylalanine counted. Only the CDR3 portion is preserved as DNA: 42 bases, with reading frame beginning at the first base. Relative to germline, V is 2 bases shorter and J is 4 bases shorter, with 6 bases between their ends. CDR1 is given as SGHTA and CDR2 as FQGNSA, both from the germline V gene. Worth noting for this clone: Its antigen has not been determined. The record has no base qualities; no much larger clone is one base away.

TCRbeta CDR3 regions were amplified from genomic DNA by means of the immunoSEQ Assay, a bias-controlled multiplex PCR. Regarding the original processing steps: Within the assay, amplification of reference gene primers was used to estimate how many nucleated cells each sample contained. To quantify the absolute abundance of each unique TCRbeta CDR3 rearrangement, sequence reads were collapsed and filtered. For each sample, productive Simpson clonality was calculated as the square root of Simpson's diversity index over productive rearrangements. In its TCRdb copy, this immuneACCESS table keeps in-frame sequences only and misses some clones. Where compared with another copy, unresolved V genes explain less than half of these, and the others have no known cause. V, J and clone size are taken as reported in that table, and D and trimming were inferred from the DNA itself. The sample profile shows 200,000 or so clones; approximately 79% of them were found once. The top ten hold around 5.4% of the sample.

The receptor was derived from a human donor in a cohort sampled during active COVID-19. The chain employs TRBV7-2 and TRBJ1-6, with the D gene call left open. Sequences were obtained from peripheral blood. The CDR3 protein: CASSLPGYNSPLHF. The DNA reads as follows: TGTGCCAGCAGCTTACCGGGATATAATTCACCCCTCCACTTT.